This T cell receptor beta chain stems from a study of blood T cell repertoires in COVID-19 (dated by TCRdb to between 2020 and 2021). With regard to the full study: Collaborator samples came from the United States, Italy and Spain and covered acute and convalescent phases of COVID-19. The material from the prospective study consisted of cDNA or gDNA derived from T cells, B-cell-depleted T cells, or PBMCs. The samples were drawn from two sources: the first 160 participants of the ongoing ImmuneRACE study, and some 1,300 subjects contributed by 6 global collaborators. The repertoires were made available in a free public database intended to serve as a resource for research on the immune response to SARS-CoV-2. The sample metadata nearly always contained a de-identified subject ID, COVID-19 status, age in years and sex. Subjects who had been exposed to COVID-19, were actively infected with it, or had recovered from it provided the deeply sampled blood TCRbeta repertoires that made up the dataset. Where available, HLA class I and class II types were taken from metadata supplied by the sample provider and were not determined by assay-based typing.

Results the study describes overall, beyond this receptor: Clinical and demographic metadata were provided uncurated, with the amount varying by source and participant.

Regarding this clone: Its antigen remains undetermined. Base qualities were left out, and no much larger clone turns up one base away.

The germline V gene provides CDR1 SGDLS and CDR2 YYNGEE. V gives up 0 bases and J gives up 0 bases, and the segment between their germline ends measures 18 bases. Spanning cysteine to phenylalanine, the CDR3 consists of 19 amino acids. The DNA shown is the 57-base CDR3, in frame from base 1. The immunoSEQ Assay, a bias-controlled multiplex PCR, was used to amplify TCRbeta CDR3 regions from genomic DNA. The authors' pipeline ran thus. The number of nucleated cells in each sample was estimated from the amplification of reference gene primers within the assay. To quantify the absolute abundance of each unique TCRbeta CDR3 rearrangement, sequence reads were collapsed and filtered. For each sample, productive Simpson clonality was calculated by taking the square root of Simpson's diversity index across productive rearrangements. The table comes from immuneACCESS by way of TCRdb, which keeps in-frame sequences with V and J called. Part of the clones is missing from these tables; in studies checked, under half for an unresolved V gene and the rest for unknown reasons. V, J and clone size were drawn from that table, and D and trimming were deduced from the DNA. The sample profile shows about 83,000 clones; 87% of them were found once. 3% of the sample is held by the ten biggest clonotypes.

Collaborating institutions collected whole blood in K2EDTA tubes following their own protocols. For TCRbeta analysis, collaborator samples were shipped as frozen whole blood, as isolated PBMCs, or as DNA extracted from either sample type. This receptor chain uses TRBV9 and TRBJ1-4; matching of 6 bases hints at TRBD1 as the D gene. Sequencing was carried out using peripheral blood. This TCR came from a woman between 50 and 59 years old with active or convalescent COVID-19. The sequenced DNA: TGTGCCAGCAGCGTAGGGGGGGGCTTCCTTACCTCAACTAATGAAAAACTGTTTTTT. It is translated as CASSVGGGFLTSTNEKLFF.